This TCR beta chain was sequenced for a study of identical twins. The study, taken as a whole, reports: The models systematically underestimated how much out-of-frame TCR alpha was shared in monozygotic twins. With beta out-of-frame sequences, excess sharing by twins was weaker.

A universal primer site was incorporated via template switching, and the cDNA contained unique molecular identifiers. TCRdb re-analysed the 5' RACE reads in MiXCR, keeping a single row per CDR3 protein. Of 450,000 or so distinct CDR3 sequences listed, about 14% are singletons. Regarding this clonotype: Its antigen is not known.

The germline V gene has CDR1 SQVTM and CDR2 ANQGSEA. The CDR3 spans 11 residues. Between the trimmed V and J ends, which lost 4 bases and 3 bases, there was a span of 7 bases. The sample was also linked to a second study, of yellow fever vaccine responses in identical twins. That study reports: The T cell response to vaccination in identical twins was reportedly partly convergent and partly personalized.

The chain recombines TRBV29-1 with TRBJ2-7, with unresolved D. This clonotype was sampled from a woman between 18 and 30 years old in good health. Sequencing was done on a sample of CD4+ T cells sorted from blood. CDR3 residues: CSVASSYEQYF. CDR3 DNA: TGCAGCGTTGCATCAAGCTACGAGCAGTACTTC.